The 12 T cell receptor beta chains below all came from one sample that was sequenced in a study of blood T cell repertoires in COVID-19. Assay used: immunoSEQ multiplex PCR; TCRdb lists only in-frame clones, some missing. The sample lists 200,000 or so clones; 80% to 85% were seen once. The sample taken for sequencing was PBMCs or T cells enriched from blood (not recorded which). Every receptor here comes from a man aged 35 to 55 who had recovered from COVID-19.

DNA of the CDR3: TGTGCCACCACCCGGGGCACTGAAGCTTTCTTT. This gives the protein CATTRGTEAFF. This rearrangement joins TRBV24-1 to TRBJ1-1; D ambiguous. The CDR3 runs 11 residues. Per the germline V gene, CDR1 is KGHDR and CDR2 is SFDVKD. Trimming shortened V by 8 bases and J by 4 bases, and 7 bases separated the two germline ends.

The rearrangement joins TRBV7-9 to TRBJ2-3, with TRBD2 matching 11 bases. Germline trimming cut 5 bases from V and 3 bases from J; bases unmatched to any gene: 10. CDR1 is SEHNR and CDR2 is FQNEAQ in the germline V gene (reference sequence). There are 17 residues in the CDR3. CDR3 sequence: CASSRYLAGGPTDTQYF. CDR3 nucleotides: TGTGCCAGCAGCCGCTATTTAGCGGGGGGGCCGACAGATACGCAGTATTTT.

V usage is TRBV20-1 and J usage is TRBJ1-2; no firm D call. V lost 3 bases and J lost 3, with 11 bases in between. This CDR3 spans 13 amino acids. CDR1 DFQATT and CDR2 SNEGSKA come from the germline V gene (reference sequence). Written as DNA, the CDR3 is TGCAGTGCTAGTAATAGTCAGGACTATGGCTACACCTTC. The encoded protein is CSASNSQDYGYTF.

The J gene is TRBJ2-3, the V gene TRBV20-1; D not certain. V gave up 3 bases and J gave up 3 bases, with 7 bases separating them. Germline V gene data show CDR1 as DFQATT and CDR2 as SNEGSKA (reference sequence). This CDR3 region has 12 residues. CDR3 loop: CSASVRTDTQYF. CDR3 sequence (DNA): TGCAGTGCTAGTGTGAGGACAGATACGCAGTATTTT.

V gene TRBV9 combines with J gene TRBJ2-7, with 14 bases aligning to TRBD2. Trimming took 3 bases from V and 6 from J; bases not matched to a gene: 5. Germline CDR1 is SGDLS and CDR2 is YYNGEE. There are 15 residues in the CDR3. The CDR3 DNA follows: TGTGCCAGCAGCGCCGGGACTAGCGGGGGTGGCGAGCAGTACTTC. Translation gives CASSAGTSGGGEQYF.

The chain has TRBV5-8 and TRBJ2-7, with 8 bases aligning to TRBD1. V dropped 4 bases and J dropped 8; count of bases not matched to a gene: 2. Germline lookup yields CDR1 SGHTS and CDR2 YDEGEE. The CDR3 is 11 amino acids. The CDR3: CASSRQGKQYF. CDR3 nucleotides: TGTGCCAGCAGCCGACAGGGGAAGCAGTACTTC.

V is TRBV7-2 and J is TRBJ1-1, with 8 bases that match TRBD1. This CDR3 comprises 15 residues. In germline, CDR1 is SGHTA, CDR2 FQGNSA. Trimming removed 2 bases from V and 4 bases from J; junction bases left unmatched: 6. CDR3 protein: CASSLSGQGGTEAFF. In DNA form, the CDR3 reads TGTGCCAGCAGCTTATCCGGACAGGGCGGCACTGAAGCTTTCTTT.

In its sample, this clone was seen once. The V call is TRBV19, the J call TRBJ1-5, with D maybe TRBD1 (6 bases). There are 16 residues in the CDR3. CDR1 is LNHDA, CDR2 SQIVND, per germline (reference sequence). Trimming left V 2 bases short and J 2 bases short, with 13 bases between. The CDR3 nucleotides read TGTGCCAGTAGTATAACGGGGGGCGAGGGCAATCAGCCCCAGCATTTT. Its translation: CASSITGGEGNQPQHF.

CDR3 nucleotide sequence: TGTGCCAGCAGCCCCTCCCGAACGAGCTCCTACGAGCAGTACTTC. Translating gives CASSPSRTSSYEQYF. The V call is TRBV5-4, the J call TRBJ2-7, with no clear D. Trimming took off 4 bases at V and 0 bases at J, with 14 bases between the two ends. The CDR3 covers 15 residues. Germline-derived CDR1 and CDR2 are SGHNT and YYREEE (reference sequence).

The gene calls are TRBV7-9 and TRBJ2-3; D call uncertain. The CDR3 runs to 15 residues. V lost 2 bases to trimming and J lost 1 base, with 10 bases between them. Germline CDR1 is SEHNR and CDR2 is FQNEAQ (reference sequence). The CDR3 loop reads CASSLKRLGTDTQYF. In nucleotides, the CDR3 is TGTGCCAGCAGCTTAAAACGGTTAGGCACAGATACGCAGTATTTT.

The chain uses TRBV18 and TRBJ2-5; TRBD1 agrees at 11 bases. CDR1 is KGHSH, CDR2 LQKENI, per germline. This CDR3 has 16 amino acids. J was trimmed by 5 bases and V by 5 bases; bases with no gene match: 10. The CDR3 is CASSSSLGTGGETQYF. The CDR3 nucleotides read TGTGCCAGCTCATCCTCCCTCGGGACAGGGGGGGAGACCCAGTACTTC.

The chain employs TRBV5-1 and TRBJ2-1; possible D gene TRBD1, 6 bases. The V end was cut by 0 bases, the J end by 7 bases, with 17 bases between. The germline V gene has CDR1 SGHRS and CDR2 YFSETQ. The CDR3 covers 16 residues. The CDR3 reads CASSLATGPSINEQFF. The CDR3 coding sequence is TGCGCCAGCAGCTTGGCCACAGGGCCGTCTATAAATGAGCAGTTCTTC.